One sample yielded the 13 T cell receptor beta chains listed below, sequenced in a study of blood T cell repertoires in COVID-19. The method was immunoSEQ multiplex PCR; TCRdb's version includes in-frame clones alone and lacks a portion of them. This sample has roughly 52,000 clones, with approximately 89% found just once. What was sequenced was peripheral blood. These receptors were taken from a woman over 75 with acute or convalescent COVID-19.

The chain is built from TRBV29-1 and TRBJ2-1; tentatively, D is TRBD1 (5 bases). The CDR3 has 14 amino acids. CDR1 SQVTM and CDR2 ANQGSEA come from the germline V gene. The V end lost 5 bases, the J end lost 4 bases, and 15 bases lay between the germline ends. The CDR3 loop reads CSVSWGSTYNEQFF. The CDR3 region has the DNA TGCAGCGTTTCTTGGGGCAGCACATACAATGAGCAGTTCTTC.

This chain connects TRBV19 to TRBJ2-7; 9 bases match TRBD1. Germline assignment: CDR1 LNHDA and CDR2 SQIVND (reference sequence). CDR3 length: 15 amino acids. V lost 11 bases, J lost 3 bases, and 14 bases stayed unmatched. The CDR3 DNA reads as TGTGCCCGACCTCCGCCCCGGGACAGGGACTACGAGCAGTACGTC. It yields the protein CARPPPRDRDYEQYV.

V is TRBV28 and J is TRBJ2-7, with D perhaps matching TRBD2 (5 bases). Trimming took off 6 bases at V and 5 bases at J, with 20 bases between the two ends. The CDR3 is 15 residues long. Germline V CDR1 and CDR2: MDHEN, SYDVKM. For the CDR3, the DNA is TGTGCCAGCAGCCCACGGATCTCTACTAGGGACGAGCAGTACGTC. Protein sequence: CASSPRISTRDEQYV.

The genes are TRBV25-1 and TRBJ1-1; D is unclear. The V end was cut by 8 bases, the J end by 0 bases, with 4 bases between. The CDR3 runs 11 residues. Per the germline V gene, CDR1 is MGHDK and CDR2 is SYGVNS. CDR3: CASQVNTEAFF. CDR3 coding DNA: TGTGCCAGCCAGGTGAACACTGAAGCTTTCTTT.

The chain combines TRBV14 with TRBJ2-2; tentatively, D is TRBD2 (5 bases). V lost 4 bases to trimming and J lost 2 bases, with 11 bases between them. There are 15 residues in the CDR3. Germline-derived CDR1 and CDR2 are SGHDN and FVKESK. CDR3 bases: TGTGCCAGCAGCCGAGGGCGCCCCAACACCGGGGAGCTGTTTTTT. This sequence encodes CASSRGRPNTGELFF.

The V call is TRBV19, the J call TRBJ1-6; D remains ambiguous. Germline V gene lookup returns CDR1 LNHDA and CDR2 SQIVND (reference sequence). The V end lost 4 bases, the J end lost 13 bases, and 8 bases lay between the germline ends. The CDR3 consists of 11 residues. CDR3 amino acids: CASSTPGPLHF. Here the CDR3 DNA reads TGTGCCAGTAGTACACCCGGGCCCCTCCACTTT.

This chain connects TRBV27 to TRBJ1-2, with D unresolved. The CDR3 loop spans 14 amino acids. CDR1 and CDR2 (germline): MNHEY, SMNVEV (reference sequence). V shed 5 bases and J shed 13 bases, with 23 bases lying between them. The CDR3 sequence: CASSPLDLLGGCTF. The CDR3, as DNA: TGTGCCAGCAGTCCCCTGGACCTGCTGGGAGGGTGCACCTTC.

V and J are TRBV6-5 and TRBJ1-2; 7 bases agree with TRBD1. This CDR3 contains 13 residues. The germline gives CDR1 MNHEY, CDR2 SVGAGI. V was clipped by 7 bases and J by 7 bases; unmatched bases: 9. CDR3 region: CASKRQGLTGYTF. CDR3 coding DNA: TGTGCCAGCAAAAGACAGGGTCTTACTGGCTACACCTTC.

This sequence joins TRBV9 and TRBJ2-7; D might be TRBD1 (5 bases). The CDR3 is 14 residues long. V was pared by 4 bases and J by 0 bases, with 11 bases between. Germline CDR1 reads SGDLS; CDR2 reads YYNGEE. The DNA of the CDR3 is TGTGCCAGCAGCCCCAGGACACTCTCCTACGAGCAGTACTTC. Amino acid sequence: CASSPRTLSYEQYF.

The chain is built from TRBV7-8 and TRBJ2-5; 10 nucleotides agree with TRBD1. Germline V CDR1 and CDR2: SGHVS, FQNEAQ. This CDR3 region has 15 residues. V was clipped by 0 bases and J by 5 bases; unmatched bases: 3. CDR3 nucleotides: TGTGCCAGCAGCTTAGCGACAGGGGGCGCCGAGACCCAGTACTTC. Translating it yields CASSLATGGAETQYF.

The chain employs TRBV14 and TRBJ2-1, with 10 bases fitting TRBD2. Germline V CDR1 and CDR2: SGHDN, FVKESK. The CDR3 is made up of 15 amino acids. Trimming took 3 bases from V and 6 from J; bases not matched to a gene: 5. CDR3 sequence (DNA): TGTGCCAGCAGCCATGGACTAGCGGAATTCAATGAGCAGTTCTTC. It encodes CASSHGLAEFNEQFF.

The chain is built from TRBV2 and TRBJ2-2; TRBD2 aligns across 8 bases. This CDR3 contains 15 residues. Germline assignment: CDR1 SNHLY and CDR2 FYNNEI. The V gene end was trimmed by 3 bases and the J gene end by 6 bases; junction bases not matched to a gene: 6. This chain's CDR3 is CASSERGRGAGELFF. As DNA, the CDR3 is TGTGCCAGCAGTGAGCGGGGGCGGGGGGCCGGGGAGCTGTTTTTT.

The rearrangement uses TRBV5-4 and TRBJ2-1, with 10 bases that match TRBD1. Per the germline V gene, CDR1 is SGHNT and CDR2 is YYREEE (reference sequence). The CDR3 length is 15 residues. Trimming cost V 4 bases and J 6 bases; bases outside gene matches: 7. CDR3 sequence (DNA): TGTGCCAGCAGCCCCGGGACAGGGGCACCCAATGAGCAGTTCTTC. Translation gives CASSPGTGAPNEQFF.